These 7 T cell receptor beta chains originate from one sample sequenced in a study of blood T cell repertoires in COVID-19. This table comes from immunoSEQ multiplex PCR, and its TCRdb copy is limited to in-frame clones, with some not included. The table records about 140,000 clones, more than 85% of them present only once. What was sequenced was peripheral blood. The receptor source for this set is a human donor in a cohort sampled during active COVID-19.

The chain is built from TRBV24-1 and TRBJ2-7, with D perhaps TRBD1 (5 bases). The V end was cut by 4 bases, the J end by 0 bases, with 6 bases between. Germline V lookup: CDR1 KGHDR, CDR2 SFDVKD. The CDR3 totals 13 residues. The CDR3 sequence is CATSDTGSYEQYF. As DNA, the CDR3 is TGTGCCACCAGTGACACAGGCTCCTACGAGCAGTACTTC.

V is TRBV7-2 and J is TRBJ2-1, with 7 positions matching TRBD1. Germline V gives CDR1 SGHTA, CDR2 FQGNSA. This CDR3 has 18 amino acids. J lost 4 bases, V lost 1 base, and 13 bases had no gene match. This chain's CDR3 is CASSLVTGTATRYNEQFF. CDR3 nucleotide sequence: TGTGCCAGCAGCTTAGTAACTGGGACAGCTACTAGGTACAATGAGCAGTTCTTC.

This clone turned up a few times. The chain recombines TRBV28 with TRBJ1-2, with D unresolved. Germline loops: CDR1 MDHEN, CDR2 SYDVKM. V lost 8 bases to trimming and J lost 0 bases, with 16 bases between them. The CDR3 is made up of 15 amino acids. The DNA for the CDR3 is TGTGCCAGCCGCGGGAGGGTCAGATCTAACTATGGCTACACCTTC. This encodes CASRGRVRSNYGYTF.

This clone was counted a single time. The V gene is TRBV4-1, the J gene TRBJ2-7; TRBD2 matches 13 bases. The CDR3 has 18 amino acids. V shed 4 bases and J 0 bases; nucleotides not matched to a gene: 9. In germline, CDR1 is MGHRA, CDR2 YSYEKL. The CDR3 region is CASSRPGLAGWSSYEQYF. CDR3 coding DNA: TGCGCCAGCAGCCGACCGGGACTAGCGGGGTGGAGCTCCTACGAGCAGTACTTC.

The chain links TRBV28 to TRBJ1-2; 8 bases line up with TRBD1. The CDR3 is 15 residues long. Germline V gene sequence: CDR1 MDHEN, CDR2 SYDVKM. Trimming cost V 4 bases and J 4 bases; bases outside gene matches: 8. CDR3 sequence reads: CASSSVRQGTYGYTF. The CDR3 DNA follows: TGTGCCAGCAGTTCCGTAAGACAGGGGACCTATGGCTACACCTTC.

This chain uses TRBV28 with TRBJ1-5; perhaps TRBD1 as D (5 bases). This CDR3 spans 14 amino acids. The V gene's germline CDR1 is MDHEN and CDR2 SYDVKM. Trimming shortened V by 5 bases and J by 4 bases, and 12 bases separated the two germline ends. CDR3: CASSLHDRNQPQHF. CDR3 coding DNA: TGTGCCAGCAGTCTGCATGACAGAAATCAGCCCCAGCATTTT.

The CDR3 nucleotides read TGCAGCGTTGAAGATGGGGGGAACTACGAGCAGTACTTC. Residues: CSVEDGGNYEQYF. The chain uses TRBV29-1 and TRBJ2-7, with TRBD2 as a possible D gene (6 bases). Germline values: CDR1 SQVTM, CDR2 ANQGSEA. With 0 bases removed from V and 3 bases from J, the gap between germline ends came to 9 bases. The CDR3 is made up of 13 amino acids.